This T cell receptor beta chain was recovered during a study of T cells after yellow fever vaccination. CDR1 SGHRS and CDR2 YFSETQ come from the germline V gene. This CDR3 is 12 amino acids long. The V end was cut by 5 bases, the J end by 5 bases, with 10 bases between. Study-wide points: There was a possibility that FACS-sorted repertoires contained abundant clonotypes contaminating from the bulk population. Booster samples showed a return of most primary-vaccination clones (approximately 96% CD4, approximately 90% CD8).

Making TCR cDNA involved 5'RACE template switching, which added UMIs and a universal primer site. TCRdb reprocessed the 5' RACE reads with MiXCR, giving one entry per CDR3 protein. The data show approximately 300,000 distinct CDR3 sequences, 6.8% seen once. This clonotype was recorded at least ten times. Its matching antigen is unknown. Material: PBMCs, obtained roughly 45 days after the first yellow fever vaccination. The genes are TRBV5-1 and TRBJ2-5, with D possibly called TRBD1 or TRBD2 (5 bases each). The clonotype comes from a man younger than 30 who received the YFV17D yellow fever vaccine. In DNA form, the CDR3 reads TGCGCCAGCAGATCCGAGGGGGAGACCCAGTACTTC. Translating gives CASRSEGETQYF.